The clone carrying this T cell receptor beta chain was observed a few times. Antigen specificity is unknown. Per germline, CDR1 ENHRY and CDR2 SYGVKD. V lost 0 bases and J 1 base, leaving 6 bases between the germline ends. The CDR3 length is 14 residues. The sample is drawn from a study of cytomegalovirus exposure and HLA in healthy donors. Samples came from healthy bone marrow donors. Study-level findings and limits: In a later analysis, V- and J-gene trimming of beta chains associated with a DCLRE1C missense variant, replicated independently. In an earlier analysis, in around 590 donors, most V segments appeared productive either ~87% or ~30% of the time.

The PCR used 60 Vbeta and 13 Jbeta primers. Data came from immunoSEQ multiplex PCR; TCRdb stores just in-frame clones and leaves some out. Among 130,000 to 150,000 clones listed, around 79% were seen once. The rearrangement uses TRBV10-3 and TRBJ1-1; D remains unclear. The sequencing input was PBMCs. The receptor was isolated from a female donor in good health and CMV-seronegative. CDR3 nucleotide sequence: TGTGCCATCAGTGAGTCGACAAGGAACACTGAAGCTTTCTTT. It specifies CAISESTRNTEAFF.